The 14 T cell receptor beta chains below come from one sample, sequenced in a study of blood T cell repertoires in COVID-19. Clones were read by immunoSEQ multiplex PCR, and TCRdb kept only the in-frame ones, dropping some. Found here are some 210,000 clones, roughly 86% of them singletons; the top ten hold approximately 12%. Input material: peripheral blood. The receptors originated from a woman in her thirties or forties with acute or convalescent COVID-19.

The chain recombines TRBV5-1 with TRBJ1-1, with a weak D call TRBD1 (5 bases). The CDR3 consists of 14 residues. CDR1 is SGHRS and CDR2 is YFSETQ in the germline V gene. Trimming pared 0 bases from V and 6 bases from J, leaving 12 bases between. CDR3 sequence (DNA): TGCGCCAGCAGCTTGGCCCAGGGTAGGTCTGAAGCTTTCTTT. It translates to CASSLAQGRSEAFF. Full variable domain (missing parts from reference TRBV5-1 and TRBJ1-1): KAGVTQTPRYLIKTRGQQVTLSCSPISGHRSVSWYQQTPGQGLQFLFEYFSETQRNKGNFPGRFSGRQFSNSRSEMNVSTLELGDSALYLCASSLAQGRSEAFFGQGTRLTVV.

The J gene is TRBJ2-7, the V gene TRBV30; 7 bases line up with TRBD1. CDR3 length: 14 residues. The germline gives CDR1 GTSNPN, CDR2 SVGIG (reference sequence). Losses at the gene ends were 4 bases for V and 3 bases for J; bases not matched to a gene: 9. The CDR3 protein is CAWTQGRSLYEQYF. The CDR3 coding sequence is TGTGCCTGGACACAGGGGCGATCCCTCTACGAGCAGTACTTC.

This chain joins TRBV2 and TRBJ2-7; TRBD1 matches at 10 bases. V lost 6 bases and J lost 2; bases outside the gene matches: 10. Germline CDR1 reads SNHLY; CDR2 reads FYNNEI. CDR3 length: 16 amino acids. The CDR3 DNA follows: TGTGCCAGCAGACCAGCCGGGACAGGGGTGGCCTACGAGCAGTACTTC. This gives the protein CASRPAGTGVAYEQYF.

V and J are TRBV5-1 and TRBJ1-2, with 8 bases identical to TRBD1. The junction had 3 bases not matched to a gene; V was cut back by 7 bases and J by 1 base. Germline V gives CDR1 SGHRS, CDR2 YFSETQ. The CDR3 runs 13 residues. The CDR3 nucleotides are TGCGCCAGCGGACAGGGCGGTAACTATGGCTACACCTTC. Amino acids: CASGQGGNYGYTF.

The chain uses TRBV24-1 and TRBJ1-5; 7 bases align to TRBD1. V shed 4 bases, J shed 6 bases, and the junction held 8 bases outside the gene matches. The germline CDR1 and CDR2 sequences are KGHDR and SFDVKD. The CDR3 is 15 amino acids. The DNA of the CDR3 is TGTGCCACCAGTGAGCGACAGGGAGGCTTTCAGCCCCAGCATTTT. As protein: CATSERQGGFQPQHF.

This clone was detected a few times. This sequence joins TRBV12-3 or TRBV12-4 and TRBJ2-2, with a possible D match to TRBD2 (6 bases). This CDR3 comprises 13 residues. V gave up 7 bases and J gave up 2 bases, with 8 bases separating them. This chain's CDR3 is CASTGLNTGELFF. Here the CDR3 DNA reads TGTGCCAGCACTGGACTAAACACCGGGGAGCTGTTTTTT.

The chain is built from TRBV6-5 and TRBJ2-1; 7 nucleotides match TRBD1. V trimming: 6 bases; J trimming: 7 bases; junction bases outside the gene matches: 9. The CDR3 loop spans 14 amino acids. CDR1 and CDR2 (germline): MNHEY, SVGAGI. CDR3 in amino acids: CASRLRQGGNEQFF. The CDR3 region has the DNA TGTGCCAGCAGATTAAGACAGGGTGGGAATGAGCAGTTCTTC.

The chain couples TRBV19 to TRBJ1-2; D remains unclear. Germline V lookup: CDR1 LNHDA, CDR2 SQIVND (reference sequence). The CDR3 is 13 amino acids. V was trimmed by 6 bases and J by 3 bases, leaving 11 bases between them. Written as DNA, the CDR3 is TGTGCCAGTAGGGTCGACACTTACTATGGCTACACCTTC. As protein: CASRVDTYYGYTF.

The rearrangement uses TRBV6-5 and TRBJ2-7, with D maybe TRBD1 (6 bases). The CDR3 contains 15 residues. With 2 bases removed from V and 0 bases from J, the gap between germline ends came to 11 bases. Germline CDR1 and CDR2: MNHEY and SVGAGI. In nucleotides, the CDR3 is TGTGCCAGCAGTTACAGCCAGGGGCGCTCCTACGAGCAGTACTTC. Protein sequence: CASSYSQGRSYEQYF.

The genes are TRBV20-1 and TRBJ2-7; 9 positions agree with TRBD1. The CDR3 runs 14 residues. CDR1 and CDR2 (germline): DFQATT, SNEGSKA (reference sequence). After removal of 3 bases from V and 4 bases from J, the junction contained 7 bases not matched to a gene. CDR3 in DNA: TGCAGTGCTAGTCGGGGGACAGGGAAATACGAGCAGTACTTC. Protein sequence: CSASRGTGKYEQYF.

This chain connects TRBV19 to TRBJ2-1; 8 bases line up with TRBD2. CDR3 size: 17 residues. Per the germline V gene, CDR1 is LNHDA and CDR2 is SQIVND (reference sequence). V was clipped by 7 bases and J by 4 bases; unmatched bases: 15. The CDR3 sequence is CASTRNLIAGTYNEQFF. The CDR3 DNA reads as TGTGCCAGTACTCGAAACCTCATAGCGGGGACGTACAATGAGCAGTTCTTC.

The J gene is TRBJ2-5, the V gene TRBV29-1, with D maybe TRBD2 (8 bases). CDR3 length equals 14 residues. Germline CDR1 SQVTM, CDR2 ANQGSEA. In nucleotides, the CDR3 is TGCGCTACGGTTTCGGGAGGGGGCGTAGAGACCCAGTACTTC. Protein: CATVSGGGVETQYF.

This clone was seen a handful of times. The V call is TRBV2, the J call TRBJ1-1; 7 bases align to TRBD1. Germline CDR1 reads SNHLY; CDR2 reads FYNNEI. The V segment lost 6 bases and the J segment 0 bases; nucleotides outside the gene matches: 4. This CDR3 has 14 residues. As DNA, the CDR3 is TGTGCCAGCAGGGATGACAGGGTGAACACTGAAGCTTTCTTT. Its protein product is CASRDDRVNTEAFF.

This sequence joins TRBV24-1 and TRBJ2-2, with 8 bases that match TRBD2. The CDR3 covers 14 residues. Germline V lookup: CDR1 KGHDR, CDR2 SFDVKD. Germline trimming cut 10 bases from V and 6 bases from J; bases unmatched to any gene: 9. The CDR3 coding sequence is TGTGCCACTCGAACTAGCGGAGAGGCCGGGGAGCTGTTTTTT. This codes for CATRTSGEAGELFF.